This entry describes one T cell receptor beta chain. Researchers placed some 200,000 CFSE-labeled responder cells in culture with some 200,000 irradiated, violet-dye-labeled stimulator cells. CDR3 length: 14 residues. In germline, CDR1 is MNHEY, CDR2 SMNVEV (reference sequence). Trimming cost V 3 bases and J 0 bases, with 9 bases left between them. Measured with immunoSEQ multiplex PCR; TCRdb has only the in-frame clones, and not every one. Here the sample spans under 20,000 clones, around two fifths being singletons. The data derive from a study of graft-versus-host responses after intestinal transplantation. Study overall: Transplants given to recipients were multivisceral, liver-intestinal, or isolated intestinal. General study points: Ileal or blood samples showed some GvH clones first, and such clones were also found in recipient marrow.

Sequenced here: alloreactive CD8+ T cells from a mixed lymphocyte reaction culture, sampled before intestinal transplant. Subset given: CFSE-low proliferating T cells sorted from roughly six-day pre-transplant mixed lymphocyte reaction (GvH or HvG direction). The sequence was obtained from a human patient who received an intestinal transplant. This chain connects TRBV27 to TRBJ2-7, with D possibly matching TRBD2 (6 bases). This chain's CDR3 is CASSFGGFSYEQYF. CDR3 DNA: TGTGCCAGCAGTTTTGGAGGGTTCTCCTACGAGCAGTACTTC.